Below, 19 T cell receptor beta chains from the same sample are listed, as sequenced in a study of blood T cells in healthy people across ages. Primed by a sample-barcoded 5' primer and a J-beta primer mix, a second PCR proceeded for roughly 6 to 12 cycles. In TCRdb, the 5' RACE reads were re-called with MiXCR into one record per CDR3 protein. The data hold roughly 1,100,000 distinct CDR3 sequences, with roughly 24% observed a single time. Another study also made use of these data, one on T cells of mothers and their children.

The sequenced sample consisted of blood. All receptors derive from a girl between 2 and 10 years old in good health.

Turning to this clonotype: The conserved phenylalanine or tryptophan normally closing the CDR3 is absent here, so this likely arose from a read error. The DNA is left out, because the CDR3 cannot be placed on it with certainty; the CDR3 is given as TCRdb lists it. The chain uses TRBV6-1 and TRBJ2-7; TRBD2 reflects the table's D call only, with no check against the DNA. Germline V lookup: CDR1 MNHNS, CDR2 SASEGT. The CDR3 adds up to 11 amino acids, both ends counted. The CDR3 here is CASSESGTRIL.

The chain uses TRBV29-1 and TRBJ1-4; D perhaps matches TRBD1 (6 bases). The CDR3 runs to 14 residues. V lost 4 bases and J lost 6, with 15 bases in between. CDR1 is SQVTM, CDR2 ANQGSEA, per germline. The CDR3: CSVGGRAQDEKLFF. Here the CDR3 DNA reads TGCAGCGTTGGGGGGCGGGCGCAGGATGAAAAACTGTTTTTT.

The chain carries TRBV27 and TRBJ1-3; D gene uncertain. The V gene's germline CDR1 is MNHEY and CDR2 SMNVEV (reference sequence). The CDR3 has 16 residues. The germline V and J ends were trimmed by 5 bases and 0 bases, with 14 bases remaining between them. The DNA for the CDR3 is TGTGCCAGCAGTACCAGCGCTTACCTCTCTGGAAACACCATATATTTT. It is translated as CASSTSAYLSGNTIYF.

This clonotype was seen more than once but under ten times. The rearrangement uses TRBV9 and TRBJ2-5, with a tentative D call TRBD1 (5 bases). The J call may be mistaken, given a closer DNA end match to TRBJ2-7. Per germline, CDR1 SGDLS and CDR2 YYNGEE. The CDR3 loop spans 14 amino acids. The CDR3 is CASSKQEMGYEQYF. CDR3 sequence (DNA): TGTGCCAGCAGCAAACAGGAGATGGGCTACGAGCAGTACTTC.

The chain combines TRBV10-3 with TRBJ2-1, with 9 bases that match TRBD2. Germline V CDR1 and CDR2: ENHRY, SYGVKD. V was clipped by 5 bases and J by 0 bases; unmatched bases: 2. The CDR3 is 15 residues long. CDR3 residues: CAISNSGSSYNEQFF. CDR3 sequence (DNA): TGTGCCATCAGTAATAGCGGGAGCTCCTACAATGAGCAGTTCTTC.

This chain connects TRBV7-3 to TRBJ2-5; D is unresolved. The J call is doubtful: the DNA matches TRBJ2-7 better. The germline V gene encodes CDR1 SGHTA and CDR2 FQGTGA. CDR3 length equals 15 residues. CDR3 sequence reads: CASSLSGGTSYEQYF. The CDR3 DNA is TGTGCCAGCAGCTTAAGCGGCGGTACCTCCTACGAGCAGTACTTC.

The chain couples TRBV6-6 to TRBJ1-2; 9 bases match TRBD1. V gave up 5 bases and J gave up 8 bases; unmatched junction bases: 9. Germline V gives CDR1 MNHNY, CDR2 SVGAGI (reference sequence). The CDR3 is 14 residues long. The CDR3 loop reads CASSLQQGAQGYTF. The CDR3 nucleotides are TGTGCCAGCAGTCTGCAACAGGGGGCGCAGGGCTACACCTTC.

The V and J genes are TRBV29-1 and TRBJ2-2; D gene uncertain. This CDR3 comprises 12 residues. CDR1 is SQVTM and CDR2 is ANQGSEA in the germline V gene. V dropped 1 base and J dropped 7 bases, with 7 bases sitting between them. The CDR3 DNA reads TGCAGCGTTGAAGTTTGGAACGGGGAGCTGTTTTTT. Translation gives CSVEVWNGELFF.

The chain has TRBV19 and TRBJ1-2; 7 bases agree with TRBD1. Germline values: CDR1 LNHDA, CDR2 SQIVND (reference sequence). This CDR3 is 13 amino acids long. V trimming: 5 bases; J trimming: 6 bases; junction bases outside the gene matches: 6. CDR3 region: CASSAAGGDGYTF. CDR3 DNA: TGTGCCAGTAGTGCCGCAGGGGGGGATGGCTACACCTTC.

This chain joins TRBV20-1 and TRBJ1-2; D ambiguous. V lost 3 bases, J lost 4 bases, and 6 bases lay in between. CDR3 length: 11 residues. CDR1 is DFQATT, CDR2 SNEGSKA, per germline (reference sequence). CDR3 bases: TGCAGTGCTAGTTTCGTCTATGGCTACACCTTC. This sequence encodes CSASFVYGYTF.

This clonotype was observed at least ten times. The V and J genes are TRBV29-1 and TRBJ1-1; 12 nucleotides line up with TRBD1. This CDR3 contains 14 residues. The germline gives CDR1 SQVTM, CDR2 ANQGSEA. The trim removed 3 bases at V and 8 bases at J, leaving 7 bases unmatched. The CDR3 DNA reads as TGCAGCGTTGACGTTACCGGGACAGGGGGCGAAGCTTTCTTT. Amino acids: CSVDVTGTGGEAFF.

The gene calls are TRBV7-8 and TRBJ1-2; perhaps TRBD1 as D (5 bases). This CDR3 has 16 amino acids. Germline V gene data show CDR1 as SGHVS and CDR2 as FQNEAQ. V shed 1 base and J shed 1 base, with 13 bases lying between them. CDR3 bases: TGTGCCAGCAGCTTAGTGGGGGGGATGTATAACTATGGCTACACCTTC. Its protein is CASSLVGGMYNYGYTF.

The chain joins TRBV5-6 to TRBJ1-2; no clear D gene. This CDR3 is 12 amino acids long. V lost 7 bases and J 2 bases, leaving 9 bases between the germline ends. CDR1 is SGHDT and CDR2 is YYEEEE in the germline V gene. CDR3 protein: CASARENYGYTF. CDR3 in DNA: TGTGCCAGCGCCCGAGAGAACTATGGCTACACCTTC.

The chain uses TRBV7-2 and TRBJ1-5; D remains unclear. Germline loops: CDR1 SGHTA, CDR2 FQGNSA. Trimming removed 1 base from V and 7 bases from J, with 14 bases in between. The CDR3 is 15 residues long. Here the CDR3 reads CASSLGVDRNQPQHF. CDR3 bases: TGTGCCAGCAGCTTAGGGGTCGACCGGAACCAGCCCCAGCATTTT. Filled out from reference TRBV7-2 and TRBJ1-5, the complete variable domain reads GAGVSQSPSNKVTEKGKDVELRCDPISGHTALYWYRQSLGQGLEFLIYFQGNSAPDKSGLPSDRFSAERTGGSVSTLTIQRTQQEDSAVYLCASSLGVDRNQPQHFGDGTRLSIL.

V and J are TRBV29-1 and TRBJ2-7; 7 nucleotides match TRBD1. Germline CDR1 is SQVTM and CDR2 is ANQGSEA. This CDR3 spans 14 amino acids. V lost 1 base to trimming and J lost 6 bases; unmatched junction nucleotides: 9. The CDR3: CSVEGTGARSEQYF. The DNA for the CDR3 is TGCAGCGTTGAAGGCACAGGGGCCCGATCCGAGCAGTACTTC.

This chain uses TRBV7-2 with TRBJ2-1; TRBD1 aligns across 9 bases. Germline V gene data show CDR1 as SGHTA and CDR2 as FQGNSA. After removal of 9 bases from V and 9 bases from J, the junction contained 12 bases not matched to a gene. The CDR3 totals 14 residues. The CDR3 DNA follows: TGTGCCAGTCGCGGGACAGGGACTTCAGTTGAGCAGTTCTTC. This encodes CASRGTGTSVEQFF.

Details on this clonotype: Sequence at one end of the junction differs from germline and may be a read error. The J gene is TRBJ1-6, the V gene TRBV6-5, with a tentative D call TRBD1 (6 bases). The germline V gene has CDR1 MNHEY and CDR2 SVGAGI. This CDR3 has 13 amino acids. Here the CDR3 reads CVSSRQDNSPLHF. The CDR3 DNA reads TGTGTCAGCAGCCGACAGGATAATTCACCCCTCCACTTT.

CDR3 amino acids: CASSSSAGTPYEQYF. For the CDR3, the DNA is TGTGCCAGCAGCTCCTCAGCCGGGACACCTTACGAGCAGTACTTC. The chain has TRBV7-9 and TRBJ2-5, with TRBD1 as a possible D gene (6 bases). The last part of the DNA fits TRBJ2-7 better; the J call may be wrong. CDR1 is SEHNR, CDR2 FQNEAQ, per germline (reference sequence). The length of the CDR3 is 15 residues.

The gene calls are TRBV9 and TRBJ2-1; D ambiguous. V shed 6 bases and J shed 8 bases, with 12 bases lying between them. This CDR3 is 12 amino acids long. Germline values: CDR1 SGDLS, CDR2 YYNGEE. As DNA, the CDR3 is TGTGCCAGCATTTGGGATTGGGATGAGCAGTTCTTC. Amino acid sequence: CASIWDWDEQFF.